The next 19 T cell receptor beta chains were all read from a single sample in a study of shared clonotypes between healthy human individuals. Some clones are missing from TCRdb's copy, which holds only in-frame ones; the method was immunoSEQ multiplex PCR. Of roughly 2,500,000 clones in the sample, approximately 94% were seen once. Source material: naive CD4+ T cells from PBMCs. Subset described: CD45RA+ positively selected. All receptors come from a man aged 18 to 30 in good health. Some clones in this sample may be carry-over from other donors' samples.

For the CDR3, the DNA is TGTGCCAGCAGCTCCGCGAGGGGGCGGGGACGCCCTGGGGAGCAGTTCTTC. Amino acid sequence: CASSSARGRGRPGEQFF. The chain carries TRBV5-6 and TRBJ2-1, with a tentative D call TRBD1 (7 bases). Germline loops: CDR1 SGHDT, CDR2 YYEEEE. V lost 3 bases and J lost 10, with 26 bases in between. The CDR3 contains 17 residues.

This clone has a single count. The chain carries TRBV19 and TRBJ1-4; no clear D gene. V lost 5 bases to trimming and J lost 5 bases, with 15 bases between them. The CDR3 runs 15 residues. The germline V gene has CDR1 LNHDA and CDR2 SQIVND (reference sequence). Here the CDR3 reads CASSPQRDVNEKLFF. For the CDR3, the DNA is TGTGCCAGTAGTCCCCAAAGAGACGTCAATGAAAAACTGTTTTTT. The full variable domain, rest sourced from reference TRBV19 and TRBJ1-4, is DGGITQSPKYLFRKEGQNVTLSCEQNLNHDAMYWYRQDPGQGLRLIYYSQIVNDFQKGDIAEGYSVSREKKESFPLTVTSAQKNPTAFYLCASSPQRDVNEKLFFGSGTQLSVL.

The CDR3 protein is CASSPTGQAGYTF. CDR3 DNA: TGTGCCAGCTCACCAACGGGACAGGCTGGCTACACCTTC. The chain couples TRBV18 to TRBJ1-2; 8 positions match TRBD1. There are 13 residues in the CDR3. Unmatched junction bases numbered 3, after V lost 2 bases and J lost 7 bases. Germline CDR1 and CDR2: KGHSH and LQKENI.

The rearrangement uses TRBV4-3 and TRBJ2-7; D ambiguous. The CDR3 loop spans 15 amino acids. Looked up from germline, CDR1 is LGHNA and CDR2 is YSLEER. The germline V and J ends were trimmed by 0 bases and 6 bases, with 15 bases remaining between them. CDR3 amino acids: CASSQEVRRNGEQYF. In DNA form, the CDR3 reads TGCGCCAGCAGCCAAGAGGTACGGCGGAACGGCGAGCAGTACTTC.

V and J are TRBV9 and TRBJ2-5; D is undetermined. The CDR3 is 14 residues long. V was pared by 0 bases and J by 5 bases, with 11 bases between. Germline CDR1 SGDLS, CDR2 YYNGEE. For the CDR3, the DNA is TGTGCCAGCAGCGTAGCGGGTTTGATCGAGACCCAGTACTTC. Protein product: CASSVAGLIETQYF.

In its sample, this clone was seen a few times. The chain employs TRBV9 and TRBJ2-2, with D uncertain. The CDR3 has 15 residues. Trimming stripped 0 bases from V and 3 bases from J, with 9 bases between. Germline CDR1 SGDLS, CDR2 YYNGEE. CDR3 nucleotide sequence: TGTGCCAGCAGCGTAGCTCAGCGAGACACCGGGGAGCTGTTTTTT. Translation gives CASSVAQRDTGELFF.

This clone was recorded only once. This chain links TRBV4-1 with TRBJ1-5; TRBD1 matches at 7 bases. Trimming at V came to 7 bases and at J to 9 bases, leaving 15 bases not matched to a gene. The CDR3 runs to 15 residues. Per germline, CDR1 MGHRA and CDR2 YSYEKL. CDR3 DNA: TGCGCCAGCAAAAGAGGCGAGACACCAGGGGGGCCCCAGCATTTT. It is translated as CASKRGETPGGPQHF.

The rearrangement uses TRBV19 and TRBJ1-2; D uncertain. The ends were cut back, 5 bases at V and 0 bases at J, with 10 bases in the middle. This CDR3 has 14 amino acids. The germline V gene has CDR1 LNHDA and CDR2 SQIVND (reference sequence). The CDR3 loop reads CASSFAGPNYGYTF. Written as DNA, the CDR3 is TGTGCCAGTAGTTTCGCAGGCCCTAACTATGGCTACACCTTC.

This clone appeared once. The CDR3 sequence: CASSALAGDRGWVTEAFF. CDR3 in DNA: TGTGCCAGCAGCGCACTCGCGGGAGACAGGGGCTGGGTCACTGAAGCTTTCTTT. The V call is TRBV25-1, the J call TRBJ1-1; TRBD1 agrees at 8 bases. After removal of 6 bases from V and 4 bases from J, the junction contained 19 bases not matched to a gene. This CDR3 is built from 18 residues. Germline CDR1 MGHDK, CDR2 SYGVNS. The full variable domain, its missing parts supplied by reference TRBV25-1 and TRBJ1-1, is EADIYQTPRYLVIGTGKKITLECSQTMGHDKMYWYQQDPGMELHLIHYSYGVNSTEKGDLSSESTVSRIRTEHFPLTLESARPSHTSQYLCASSALAGDRGWVTEAFFGQGTRLTVV.

The chain links TRBV7-9 to TRBJ2-1; 8 bases are shared with TRBD2. Germline V CDR1 and CDR2: SEHNR, FQNEAQ (reference sequence). CDR3 size: 16 residues. Trimming removed 3 bases from V and 5 bases from J; junction bases left unmatched: 9. In DNA, the CDR3 is TGTGCCAGCAGCTTCCCCTTGAGCGGGGGTAACAATGAGCAGTTCTTC. Translated, it gives CASSFPLSGGNNEQFF.

The V and J genes are TRBV5-1 and TRBJ1-1, with unresolved D. Germline assignment: CDR1 SGHRS and CDR2 YFSETQ. The V end lost 0 bases, the J end lost 4 bases, and 13 bases lay between the germline ends. The CDR3 length is 15 residues. The DNA for the CDR3 is TGCGCCAGCAGCTTGGCCATGAGTCGGGGCACTGAAGCTTTCTTT. Protein sequence: CASSLAMSRGTEAFF.

Notes on this clone: Other DNA sequences of this sample code for an identical CDR3. V usage is TRBV30 and J usage is TRBJ1-1; no clear D. The CDR3 extends over 13 amino acids. With 3 bases removed from V and 1 base from J, the gap between germline ends came to 9 bases. CDR1 is GTSNPN and CDR2 is SVGIG in the germline V gene (reference sequence). The CDR3 sequence is CAWSPQRNTEAFF. The CDR3 nucleotides read TGTGCCTGGAGCCCACAGAGGAACACTGAAGCTTTCTTT.

V usage is TRBV19 and J usage is TRBJ2-1; the match to TRBD2 covers 7 bases. Per the germline V gene, CDR1 is LNHDA and CDR2 is SQIVND (reference sequence). Losses at the gene ends were 5 bases for V and 5 bases for J; bases not matched to a gene: 12. This CDR3 is built from 16 residues. For the CDR3, the DNA is TGTGCCAGTAGTTACTACGGGGGGAGCAAAAACAATGAGCAGTTCTTC. Its protein is CASSYYGGSKNNEQFF.

This rearrangement joins TRBV5-6 to TRBJ2-1; TRBD2 matches 12 bases. V trimming: 4 bases; J trimming: 5 bases; junction bases outside the gene matches: 10. The CDR3 covers 17 residues. Germline loops: CDR1 SGHDT, CDR2 YYEEEE. The CDR3 nucleotides are TGTGCCAGCAGCAAGAGGACTAGCGGGATTCGCCACAATGAGCAGTTCTTC. Its protein is CASSKRTSGIRHNEQFF.

To note about this clone: Other nucleotide sequences in the sample specify the same CDR3. The chain carries TRBV20-1 and TRBJ1-2, with a tentative D call TRBD1 (5 bases). CDR1 and CDR2 (germline): DFQATT, SNEGSKA (reference sequence). The length of the CDR3 is 11 residues. Trimming stripped 6 bases from V and 2 bases from J, with 7 bases between. The CDR3 is CSAAGNYGYTF. The CDR3 DNA follows: TGCAGTGCCGCAGGGAACTATGGCTACACCTTC.

J is TRBJ2-1 and V is TRBV7-2, with TRBD1 identical over 7 bases. Trimming removed 4 bases from V and 1 base from J; junction bases left unmatched: 10. The CDR3 sequence is 17 residues long. Germline values: CDR1 SGHTA, CDR2 FQGNSA. CDR3 protein: CASSYPYRGKSYNEQFF. Here the CDR3 DNA reads TGTGCCAGCAGCTATCCGTACAGGGGTAAGTCCTACAATGAGCAGTTCTTC. Full variable domain (remainder filled in from reference TRBV7-2 and TRBJ2-1): GAGVSQSPSNKVTEKGKDVELRCDPISGHTALYWYRQSLGQGLEFLIYFQGNSAPDKSGLPSDRFSAERTGGSVSTLTIQRTQQEDSAVYLCASSYPYRGKSYNEQFFGPGTRLTVL.

The rearrangement uses TRBV6-1 and TRBJ1-4; the D gene is possibly TRBD1 (6 bases). CDR1 MNHNS and CDR2 SASEGT come from the germline V gene. With 0 bases removed from V and 5 bases from J, the gap between germline ends came to 16 bases. The CDR3 is made up of 17 amino acids. The DNA for the CDR3 is TGTGCCAGCAGTGAAGCACTGGGGGCCAGGGGAAATGAAAAACTGTTTTTT. Translated: CASSEALGARGNEKLFF.

The J gene is TRBJ2-1, the V gene TRBV19; D unclear. Trimming removed 5 bases from V and 7 bases from J, with 12 bases in between. The CDR3 sequence is 13 residues long. In germline, CDR1 is LNHDA, CDR2 SQIVND (reference sequence). CDR3: CASSYGVENEQFF. The CDR3 bases are TGTGCCAGTAGTTATGGGGTAGAGAATGAGCAGTTCTTC.

The V call is TRBV28, the J call TRBJ1-5; TRBD1 matches 7 bases. The CDR3 has 14 residues. V trimming: 2 bases; J trimming: 7 bases; junction bases outside the gene matches: 5. CDR1 is MDHEN, CDR2 SYDVKM, per germline. The CDR3 sequence is CASSLLRGSQPQHF. The CDR3 DNA reads TGTGCCAGCAGTTTACTCAGGGGGTCACAGCCCCAGCATTTT.